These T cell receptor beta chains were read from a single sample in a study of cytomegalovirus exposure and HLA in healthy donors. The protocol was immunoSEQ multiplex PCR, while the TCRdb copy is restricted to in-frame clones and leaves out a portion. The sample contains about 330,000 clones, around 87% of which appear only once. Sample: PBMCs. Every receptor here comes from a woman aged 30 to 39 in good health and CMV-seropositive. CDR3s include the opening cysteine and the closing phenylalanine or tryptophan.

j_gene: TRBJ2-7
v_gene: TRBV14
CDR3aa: CASSHQGVSYEQYF

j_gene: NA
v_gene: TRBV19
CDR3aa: CASMERGYNTGELFF

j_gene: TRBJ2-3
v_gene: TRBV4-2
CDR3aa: CASSPEVLAGDTDTQYF

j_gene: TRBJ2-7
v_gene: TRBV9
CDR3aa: CASSVYGGPSSEQYF

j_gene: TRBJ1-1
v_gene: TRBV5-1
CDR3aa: CASSQGGPNTEAFF

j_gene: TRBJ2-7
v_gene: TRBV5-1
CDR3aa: CASSRDSYEQYF

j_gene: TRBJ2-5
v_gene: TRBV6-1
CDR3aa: CASSEPSGGIQETQYF

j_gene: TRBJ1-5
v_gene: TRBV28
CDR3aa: CASSWAGKQPQHF

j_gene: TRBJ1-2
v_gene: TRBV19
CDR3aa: CASSIEVGIEGDYTF

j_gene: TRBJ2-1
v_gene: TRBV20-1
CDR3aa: CSGGDNEQFF

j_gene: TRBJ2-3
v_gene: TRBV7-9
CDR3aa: CASSLGLGQGDTQYF

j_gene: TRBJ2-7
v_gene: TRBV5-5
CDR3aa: CASSFDSYYEQYF

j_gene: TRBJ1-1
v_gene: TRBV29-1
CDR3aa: CSVEDTRRTGLNTEAFF

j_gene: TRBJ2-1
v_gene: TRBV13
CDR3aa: CASRDSAYNEQFF

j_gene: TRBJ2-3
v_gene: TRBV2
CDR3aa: CASWALTDTQYF

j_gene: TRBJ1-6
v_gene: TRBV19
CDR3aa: CASSIGKPGQGNSPLHF

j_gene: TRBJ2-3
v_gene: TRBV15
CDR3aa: CATSSGEGRGDTQYF

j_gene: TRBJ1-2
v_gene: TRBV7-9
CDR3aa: CASSLEPTGGHYGYTF

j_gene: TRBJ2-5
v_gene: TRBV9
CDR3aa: CASSVGTYQETQYF

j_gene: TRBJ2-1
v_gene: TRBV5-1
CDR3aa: CASSSHGWAAGVNEQFF

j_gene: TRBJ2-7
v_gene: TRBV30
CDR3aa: CAWRGQGWYYEQYF

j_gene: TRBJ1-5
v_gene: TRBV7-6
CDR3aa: CASSLRGAVNQPQHF

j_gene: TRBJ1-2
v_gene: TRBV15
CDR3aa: CATSRAGGNYGYTF

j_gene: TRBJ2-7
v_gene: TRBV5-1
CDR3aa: CASSLRGQSTYEQYF

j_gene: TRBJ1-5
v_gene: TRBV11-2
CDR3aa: CASSLTRGQPQHF

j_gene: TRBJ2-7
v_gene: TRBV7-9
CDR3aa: CASGQDHYEQYF

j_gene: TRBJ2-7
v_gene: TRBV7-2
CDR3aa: CASSASTLSSYEQYF

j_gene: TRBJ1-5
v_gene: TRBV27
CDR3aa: CASSSQGATKPQHF

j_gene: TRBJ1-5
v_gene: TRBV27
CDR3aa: CASSFSGRVLNQPQHF

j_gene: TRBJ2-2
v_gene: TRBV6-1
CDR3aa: CASSASVYGNTGELFF

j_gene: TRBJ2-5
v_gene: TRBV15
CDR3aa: CATSRGGPQYF

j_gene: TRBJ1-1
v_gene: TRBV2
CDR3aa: CASSRLGGTRTPNTEAFF